This TCR beta chain stems from a study of cytomegalovirus exposure and HLA in healthy donors. Study-wide points: On later analysis, the bulk of CMV-associated TCR beta chains appeared to be HLA-restricted.

Comments on this clone: Its antigen is still unknown.

The PCR ran on 60 Vbeta and 13 Jbeta primers. Sequencing used immunoSEQ multiplex PCR; TCRdb keeps in-frame clones, though not all of them. The repertoire holds over 150,000 clones, with 82% as singletons. Trimming removed 0 bases at V and 6 bases at J, with 13 bases between. CDR1 and CDR2 from the germline V gene are SGHRS and YFSETQ. The CDR3 covers 14 residues. Sequences were obtained from PBMCs. The receptor was isolated from a girl aged 2 to 9 in good health and CMV-seropositive. The rearrangement links TRBV5-1 to TRBJ2-7; a possible D gene is TRBD1 (5 bases). CDR3 coding DNA: TGCGCCAGCAGCTTGGATGGCAGGGATTCCGAGCAGTACTTC. Translating gives CASSLDGRDSEQYF.